This T cell receptor beta chain was profiled in a study of blood T cell repertoires in COVID-19 (dated by TCRdb to the early 2020s). At the level of the whole study: The collaborator samples originated in the United States, Italy and Spain and spanned the acute and convalescent phases of COVID-19. Samples were obtained from the ongoing ImmuneRACE study (first 160 participants) and from over 1,000 subjects provided by 6 global collaborators. Where available, HLA class I and class II types were taken from metadata supplied by the sample provider and were not determined by assay-based typing. The prospective study material was composed of cDNA or gDNA derived from T cells, B-cell-depleted T cells, or PBMCs. Subjects who had been exposed to COVID-19, were actively infected with it, or had recovered from it provided the deeply sampled blood TCRbeta repertoires that made up the dataset. Sample metadata almost always included a de-identified subject ID, COVID-19 status, age in years and sex. The repertoires were released in a freely available public database intended as a resource for research on the immune response to SARS-CoV-2. The full study reports these points: The quantity of clinical and demographic metadata differed by source and by participant and was supplied without curation.

The collaborating institutions used their own protocols to collect whole blood in K2EDTA tubes. For TCRbeta analysis, collaborators shipped samples in one of three forms: frozen whole blood, isolated PBMCs, or DNA extracted from either of those sample types. This clone appeared a single time. Its antigen is not yet known. It has no much larger one-base neighbor in the sample; base qualities were not kept. TCRbeta CDR3 regions were amplified from genomic DNA by means of the immunoSEQ Assay, a bias-controlled multiplex PCR. The authors' analysis ran thus. Nucleated cell counts per sample were estimated from amplification of reference gene primers within the assay. To quantify the absolute abundance of each unique TCRbeta CDR3 rearrangement, sequence reads were collapsed and filtered. For each sample, productive Simpson clonality was calculated as the square root of Simpson's diversity index across productive rearrangements. TCRdb took over this immuneACCESS table, retaining in-frame rearrangements with V and J assigned. Such tables are incomplete; in checked studies, under half of the missing clones stem from an unresolved V gene, and the remainder is unexplained. V and J calls and clone size are given by that table; D and trimming were obtained from the DNA. Across this sample there are tens of thousands of clones, with more than 65% seen only once. The ten largest clones represent less than 5.5% of the sample.

Including the terminal cysteine and phenylalanine, the CDR3 comprises 14 residues. Only the CDR3 region is kept as DNA, spanning 42 bases read in frame from base 1. Germline trimming: 4 bases from V, 7 bases from J; junction bases outside gene matches: 8. Via the germline V gene, CDR1 is SGDLS and CDR2 YYNGEE. The sequencing sample was made of peripheral blood. The sequence was collected from a woman of 80 years or more with active or convalescent COVID-19. The chain employs TRBV9 and TRBJ1-2; TRBD1 matches 9 bases in the middle. The CDR3 region: CASSLPDRGAGYTF. The sequenced DNA: TGTGCCAGCAGCCTCCCGGACAGGGGAGCTGGCTACACCTTC.